This TCR beta chain came from a study of OX40 agonist ivuxolimab in advanced cancers. Background on the study: The study treated patients with ivuxolimab, an agonistic anti-OX40 (CD134) antibody. Overall study results and limits: Relative to CD4+ cells, CD8+ T cells on average had more expanded clones. Low levels of normalized T-cell clonal expansion also appeared in some nonresponders. The 0.1-3.0 mg/kg partial responders had among the lowest clonal expansion.

Germline trimming cut 5 bases from V and 9 bases from J; bases unmatched to any gene: 11. The germline V gene has CDR1 SGHTA and CDR2 FQGTGA. The CDR3 consists of 15 residues. TCRdb's copy holds only in-frame clones and misses some; the assay was immunoSEQ multiplex PCR. This table has 55,000 to 90,000 clones, 70% to 90% appearing once. To note about this clone: Its matching antigen is unknown.

The source was CD4+ or CD8+ T cells sorted from blood, collected in a trial of the OX40 agonist ivuxolimab. The source is an adult with an advanced solid tumor such as melanoma, head and neck, liver or kidney cancer. The chain carries TRBV7-3 and TRBJ2-1, with 9 bases that match TRBD2. CDR3 sequence: CASSRGAGGYGEQFF. The CDR3 nucleotides are TGTGCCAGCAGCAGAGGAGCGGGGGGTTACGGTGAGCAGTTCTTC. The complete variable domain, with remaining parts taken from reference TRBV7-3 and TRBJ2-1, reads GAGVSQTPSNKVTEKGKYVELRCDPISGHTALYWYRQSLGQGPEFLIYFQGTGAADDSGLPNDRFFAVRPEGSVSTLKIQRTERGDSAVYLCASSRGAGGYGEQFFGPGTRLTVL.